The T cell receptor beta chain described here comes from a study of CD8+CD57+ T cells in acquired aplastic anemia. Genomic DNA constituted the template upon which TCR beta VDJ and CDR3 profiling was performed. Via MiXCR, TCRdb re-called the reads, giving one row per CDR3 protein. This table holds approximately 190,000 distinct CDR3 sequences, approximately 48% found once. Sequencing involved patients with CD8+CD57+ cell expansion previously shown by flow cytometry. Patients had not yet gotten any therapy when their blood was taken for sampling. The J segment lost 0 bases and the V segment lost 8 bases, leaving 4 bases of the junction unmatched. The CDR3 sequence is 14 residues long. Looked up from germline, CDR1 is LNHDA and CDR2 is SQIVND (reference sequence).

Sequences were obtained from sorted CD4+, CD8+, or CD8+CD57+ T cells (not recorded which) from PBMCs. The chain uses TRBV19 and TRBJ1-5; TRBD1 matches 7 bases. The sequence was obtained from a human donor with aplastic anemia. The CDR3 sequence: CASGDSYSNQPQHF. In nucleotides, the CDR3 is TGTGCCAGTGGGGACAGCTATAGCAATCAGCCCCAGCATTTT.